A single sample is the source of the 27 T cell receptor beta chains below, sequenced in a study of blood T cell repertoires in COVID-19. Only in-frame clones appear in the TCRdb table, and some are missing; sequencing was by immunoSEQ multiplex PCR. The sample holds approximately 25,000 clones; approximately 79% are singletons and the top ten take 55% to 75%. The sequencing input was peripheral blood. The source of these receptors is a woman of 80 years or more with acute or convalescent COVID-19.

This rearrangement joins TRBV25-1 to TRBJ1-4, with D possibly being TRBD1 (5 bases). V was trimmed by 1 base and J by 8 bases, leaving 14 bases between them. Germline lookup yields CDR1 MGHDK and CDR2 SYGVNS. The CDR3 loop spans 15 amino acids. In DNA form, the CDR3 reads TGTGCCAGCAGTGAATTCCGGGGGTATGGAGAAAAACTGTTTTTT. Translation gives CASSEFRGYGEKLFF. The entire variable domain, with the rest obtained from reference TRBV25-1 and TRBJ1-4, is as follows: EADIYQTPRYLVIGTGKKITLECSQTMGHDKMYWYQQDPGMELHLIHYSYGVNSTEKGDLSSESTVSRIRTEHFPLTLESARPSHTSQYLCASSEFRGYGEKLFFGSGTQLSVL.

The V call is TRBV2, the J call TRBJ2-2; D is perhaps TRBD1 (6 bases). CDR1 SNHLY and CDR2 FYNNEI come from the germline V gene. The CDR3 has 14 amino acids. Trimming stripped 10 bases from V and 0 bases from J, with 12 bases between. In DNA, the CDR3 is TGTGCCACTACAGGGAATTCGAACACCGGGGAGCTGTTTTTT. Protein sequence: CATTGNSNTGELFF.

The chain joins TRBV18 to TRBJ1-1; D is uncertain. The CDR3 loop spans 13 amino acids. Germline V gene data show CDR1 as KGHSH and CDR2 as LQKENI. V lost 6 bases and J 3 bases, leaving 11 bases between the germline ends. The CDR3 DNA reads as TGTGCCAGCTCTCCAAACGGGGACACTGAAGCTTTCTTT. Its translation: CASSPNGDTEAFF.

The chain couples TRBV7-9 to TRBJ1-6; 9 nucleotides match TRBD1. The CDR3 spans 15 residues. The germline V gene encodes CDR1 SEHNR and CDR2 FQNEAQ (reference sequence). Trimming removed 4 bases from V and 7 bases from J; junction bases left unmatched: 5. The CDR3 nucleotides are TGTGCCAGCAGCTCTACAGGGGGCGCAAATTCACCCCTCCACTTT. It specifies CASSSTGGANSPLHF.

The rearrangement uses TRBV6-1 and TRBJ1-5; 8 bases map to TRBD1. From germline, CDR1 is MNHNS and CDR2 SASEGT. CDR3 length equals 16 residues. J lost 2 bases, V lost 4 bases, and 7 bases had no gene match. In DNA form, the CDR3 reads TGTGCCAGCAGTGCCCAGGGGGCGAAGGGCAATCAGCCCCAGCATTTT. This encodes CASSAQGAKGNQPQHF.

The chain carries TRBV19 and TRBJ1-5; D not resolved. V lost 5 bases, J lost 7 bases, and 12 bases lay in between. From germline, CDR1 is LNHDA and CDR2 SQIVND (reference sequence). This CDR3 has 13 amino acids. The CDR3 reads CASSPGPGQPQHF. The CDR3 nucleotides read TGTGCCAGTAGTCCGGGCCCGGGGCAGCCCCAGCATTTT.

V usage is TRBV5-1 and J usage is TRBJ1-5; 8 bases agree with TRBD1. CDR1 and CDR2 (germline): SGHRS, YFSETQ. V gave up 4 bases and J gave up 2 bases; unmatched junction bases: 2. The length of the CDR3 is 14 residues. The CDR3, as DNA: TGCGCCAGCAGCGTGGGACAGGGCAATCAGCCCCAGCATTTT. It codes for CASSVGQGNQPQHF.

The gene calls are TRBV10-1 and TRBJ1-1, with D possibly matching TRBD1 (5 bases). This CDR3 spans 14 amino acids. Germline values: CDR1 WNHNN, CDR2 SYGVQD (reference sequence). Trimming removed 3 bases at V and 2 bases at J, with 10 bases between. The DNA for the CDR3 is TGCGCCAGCAGTGACCCGGGGACTAACACTGAAGCTTTCTTT. Amino acid sequence: CASSDPGTNTEAFF.

The chain links TRBV3-1 (or the pseudogene TRBV3-2) to TRBJ2-7, with TRBD1 as a possible D gene (5 bases). Trimming shortened V by 3 bases and J by 6 bases, and 15 bases separated the two germline ends. The CDR3 has 14 amino acids. CDR1 LGHDT and CDR2 YNNKEL come from the germline V gene (reference sequence). DNA for the CDR3: TGTGCCAGCAGCCACGACAGAGTGACTTGCGAGCAGTACTTC. Its protein product is CASSHDRVTCEQYF.

The chain links TRBV6-6 to TRBJ1-1, with D unresolved. This CDR3 spans 15 amino acids. Between the trimmed V and J ends, which lost 7 bases and 3 bases, there was a span of 18 bases. Per the germline V gene, CDR1 is MNHNY and CDR2 is SVGAGI (reference sequence). CDR3 nucleotides: TGTGCCAGCAATCGACTTGGGCAGTTGGACACTGAAGCTTTCTTT. Encoded protein: CASNRLGQLDTEAFF.

The chain carries TRBV19 and TRBJ1-4; 9 nucleotides line up with TRBD1. Germline V gene lookup returns CDR1 LNHDA and CDR2 SQIVND (reference sequence). Trimming removed 2 bases from V and 0 bases from J; junction bases left unmatched: 4. There are 17 residues in the CDR3. CDR3 residues: CASSIRGQGPTNEKLFF. The CDR3 DNA sequence: TGTGCCAGTAGTATAAGGGGACAGGGCCCAACTAATGAAAAACTGTTTTTT.

The chain combines TRBV30 with TRBJ2-3; 8 nucleotides match TRBD2. The CDR3 spans 15 residues. The germline V gene encodes CDR1 GTSNPN and CDR2 SVGIG (reference sequence). The V gene end was trimmed by 3 bases and the J gene end by 5 bases; junction bases not matched to a gene: 10. The CDR3 DNA reads TGTGCCTGGAGCCTGATTAGCGGGACTATAGATACGCAGTATTTT. Encoded protein: CAWSLISGTIDTQYF. Full variable domain (missing parts from reference TRBV30 and TRBJ2-3): SQTIHQWPATLVQPVGSPLSLECTVEGTSNPNLYWYRQAAGRGLQLLFYSVGIGQISSEVPQNLSASRPQDRQFILSSKKLLLSDSGFYLCAWSLISGTIDTQYFGPGTRLTVL.

The chain employs TRBV7-9 and TRBJ1-1, with D possibly matching TRBD1 (5 bases). The germline V gene encodes CDR1 SEHNR and CDR2 FQNEAQ (reference sequence). There are 12 residues in the CDR3. Trimming took off 1 base at V and 13 bases at J, with 13 bases between the two ends. The CDR3 here is CASSLVGTGGFF. CDR3 coding DNA: TGTGCCAGCAGCTTAGTTGGGACCGGGGGTTTCTTT.

V and J are TRBV11-2 and TRBJ2-1; 16 bases agree with TRBD2. The germline V gene encodes CDR1 SGHAT and CDR2 FQNNGV. Germline trimming cut 5 bases from V and 12 bases from J; bases unmatched to any gene: 7. The CDR3 covers 15 residues. The CDR3 sequence: CASSPGTSGGARQFF. CDR3 coding DNA: TGTGCCAGCAGCCCGGGGACTAGCGGGGGGGCCCGGCAGTTCTTC.

The rearrangement joins TRBV7-3 to TRBJ2-1; D may be TRBD1 (5 bases). This CDR3 region has 14 residues. V lost 5 bases and J 10 bases, leaving 18 bases between the germline ends. From germline, CDR1 is SGHTA and CDR2 FQGTGA. CDR3 protein: CASSPRAAIGEQFF. The CDR3 region has the DNA TGTGCCAGCAGCCCCAGGGCCGCTATAGGGGAGCAGTTCTTC.

V is TRBV6-5 and J is TRBJ2-3; 7 nucleotides match TRBD2. The V segment lost 4 bases and the J segment 9 bases; nucleotides outside the gene matches: 4. This CDR3 comprises 12 residues. Germline assignment: CDR1 MNHEY and CDR2 SVGAGI. The CDR3 here is CASSSSAGTQYF. The CDR3 region has the DNA TGTGCCAGCAGTTCCTCAGCGGGAACGCAGTATTTT.

V and J are TRBV27 and TRBJ1-2, with 10 positions matching TRBD1. This CDR3 has 15 amino acids. The germline V gene encodes CDR1 MNHEY and CDR2 SMNVEV (reference sequence). J gave up 5 bases and V 3 bases, and 6 bases lay outside the gene matches. CDR3 DNA sequence: TGTGCCAGCAGTTTGATGGGACAGGGGAGGTATGGCTACACCTTC. The encoded protein is CASSLMGQGRYGYTF.

The chain joins TRBV9 to TRBJ2-3; D is possibly TRBD1 (6 bases). The V gene lost 4 bases and the J gene lost 3 bases, with 15 bases spanning the gap. The CDR3 length is 15 residues. The germline V gene has CDR1 SGDLS and CDR2 YYNGEE. The CDR3 reads CASSITGMETDTQYF. The CDR3, as DNA: TGTGCCAGCAGCATAACAGGGATGGAAACAGATACGCAGTATTTT. Supplemented by reference TRBV9 and TRBJ2-3, the full variable domain reads DSGVTQTPKHLITATGQRVTLRCSPRSGDLSVYWYQQSLDQGLQFLIQYYNGEERAKGNILERFSAQQFPDLHSELNLSSLELGDSALYFCASSITGMETDTQYFGPGTRLTVL.

This clone was recorded a few times. V and J are TRBV3-1 (or the pseudogene TRBV3-2) and TRBJ1-6, with a possible D match to TRBD1 (5 bases). The CDR3 is 16 amino acids. With 2 bases removed from V and 3 bases from J, the gap between germline ends came to 11 bases. CDR1 and CDR2 from the germline V gene are LGHDT and YNNKEL (reference sequence). This CDR3 reads CASSQSRTLYNSPLHF. CDR3 sequence (DNA): TGTGCCAGCAGCCAATCGAGGACACTCTATAATTCACCCCTCCACTTT.

The chain carries TRBV7-9 and TRBJ1-4; TRBD1 is a possible D gene (5 bases). This CDR3 is built from 13 residues. CDR1 and CDR2 from the germline V gene are SEHNR and FQNEAQ (reference sequence). V was clipped by 5 bases and J by 5 bases, with 9 bases between them. The CDR3 coding sequence is TGTGCCAGCAGCAGGGGCCAGAATGAAAAACTGTTTTTT. Protein sequence: CASSRGQNEKLFF.

The gene calls are TRBV7-9 and TRBJ1-2, with TRBD1 matching over 7 bases. The length of the CDR3 is 12 residues. The ends lost 6 bases at V and 13 bases at J; junction bases unmatched: 11. CDR1 and CDR2 from the germline V gene are SEHNR and FQNEAQ (reference sequence). The CDR3 nucleotides are TGTGCCAGCAGGTTACAGGGGAATGCGGGCACCTTC. Protein: CASRLQGNAGTF.

V usage is TRBV7-9 and J usage is TRBJ2-1, with TRBD2 matching over 9 bases. Germline CDR1 and CDR2: SEHNR and FQNEAQ (reference sequence). This CDR3 is 15 amino acids long. V lost 8 bases and J lost 8; bases outside the gene matches: 13. The CDR3 DNA reads as TGTGCCAGCCGGACAGCGGGGGGCTTCGGGGATGAGCAGTTCTTC. Protein: CASRTAGGFGDEQFF.

V gene TRBV9 combines with J gene TRBJ2-7; TRBD1 is a possible D gene (6 bases). Germline lookup yields CDR1 SGDLS and CDR2 YYNGEE. This CDR3 has 16 amino acids. Trimming took 0 bases from V and 1 from J, leaving 14 bases between them. The CDR3, as DNA: TGTGCCAGCAGCGTAGGCACAGGGATACCTTCCTACGAGCAGTACTTC. Amino acids: CASSVGTGIPSYEQYF.

V is TRBV9 and J is TRBJ2-2; tentative D call: TRBD1 (6 bases). The CDR3 is made up of 15 amino acids. The V and J ends lost 6 bases and 1 base respectively, with 13 bases between them. Germline assignment: CDR1 SGDLS and CDR2 YYNGEE. As DNA, the CDR3 is TGTGCCAGCAAAACCGGGACATTGAACACCGGGGAGCTGTTTTTT. Its translation: CASKTGTLNTGELFF.

This clone was observed once. This rearrangement joins TRBV3-1 (or the pseudogene TRBV3-2) to TRBJ1-2; perhaps TRBD1 as D (6 bases). Germline-derived CDR1 and CDR2 are LGHDT and YNNKEL (reference sequence). The CDR3 consists of 15 residues. Trimming pared 0 bases from V and 6 bases from J, leaving 14 bases between. CDR3 sequence (DNA): TGTGCCAGCAGCCAAGATCGGGCGGGGGGGCATGGCTACACCTTC. It translates to CASSQDRAGGHGYTF.

The rearrangement links TRBV6-5 to TRBJ2-7, with a weak D call TRBD1 (6 bases). The length of the CDR3 is 14 residues. Trimming took off 7 bases at V and 0 bases at J, with 13 bases between the two ends. CDR1 is MNHEY and CDR2 is SVGAGI in the germline V gene. CDR3 sequence (DNA): TGTGCCAGCATTCCGACAGGTAGCTCCTACGAGCAGTACTTC. The encoded protein is CASIPTGSSYEQYF.

The table lists this clone with a count of one. V and J are TRBV9 and TRBJ2-7; the D is unclear. From germline, CDR1 is SGDLS and CDR2 YYNGEE. The CDR3 has 13 residues. V gave up 0 bases and J gave up 6 bases, with 10 bases separating them. CDR3 nucleotides: TGTGCCAGCAGCGTAGCCCAATCCGGCGAGCAGTACTTC. Translated: CASSVAQSGEQYF.